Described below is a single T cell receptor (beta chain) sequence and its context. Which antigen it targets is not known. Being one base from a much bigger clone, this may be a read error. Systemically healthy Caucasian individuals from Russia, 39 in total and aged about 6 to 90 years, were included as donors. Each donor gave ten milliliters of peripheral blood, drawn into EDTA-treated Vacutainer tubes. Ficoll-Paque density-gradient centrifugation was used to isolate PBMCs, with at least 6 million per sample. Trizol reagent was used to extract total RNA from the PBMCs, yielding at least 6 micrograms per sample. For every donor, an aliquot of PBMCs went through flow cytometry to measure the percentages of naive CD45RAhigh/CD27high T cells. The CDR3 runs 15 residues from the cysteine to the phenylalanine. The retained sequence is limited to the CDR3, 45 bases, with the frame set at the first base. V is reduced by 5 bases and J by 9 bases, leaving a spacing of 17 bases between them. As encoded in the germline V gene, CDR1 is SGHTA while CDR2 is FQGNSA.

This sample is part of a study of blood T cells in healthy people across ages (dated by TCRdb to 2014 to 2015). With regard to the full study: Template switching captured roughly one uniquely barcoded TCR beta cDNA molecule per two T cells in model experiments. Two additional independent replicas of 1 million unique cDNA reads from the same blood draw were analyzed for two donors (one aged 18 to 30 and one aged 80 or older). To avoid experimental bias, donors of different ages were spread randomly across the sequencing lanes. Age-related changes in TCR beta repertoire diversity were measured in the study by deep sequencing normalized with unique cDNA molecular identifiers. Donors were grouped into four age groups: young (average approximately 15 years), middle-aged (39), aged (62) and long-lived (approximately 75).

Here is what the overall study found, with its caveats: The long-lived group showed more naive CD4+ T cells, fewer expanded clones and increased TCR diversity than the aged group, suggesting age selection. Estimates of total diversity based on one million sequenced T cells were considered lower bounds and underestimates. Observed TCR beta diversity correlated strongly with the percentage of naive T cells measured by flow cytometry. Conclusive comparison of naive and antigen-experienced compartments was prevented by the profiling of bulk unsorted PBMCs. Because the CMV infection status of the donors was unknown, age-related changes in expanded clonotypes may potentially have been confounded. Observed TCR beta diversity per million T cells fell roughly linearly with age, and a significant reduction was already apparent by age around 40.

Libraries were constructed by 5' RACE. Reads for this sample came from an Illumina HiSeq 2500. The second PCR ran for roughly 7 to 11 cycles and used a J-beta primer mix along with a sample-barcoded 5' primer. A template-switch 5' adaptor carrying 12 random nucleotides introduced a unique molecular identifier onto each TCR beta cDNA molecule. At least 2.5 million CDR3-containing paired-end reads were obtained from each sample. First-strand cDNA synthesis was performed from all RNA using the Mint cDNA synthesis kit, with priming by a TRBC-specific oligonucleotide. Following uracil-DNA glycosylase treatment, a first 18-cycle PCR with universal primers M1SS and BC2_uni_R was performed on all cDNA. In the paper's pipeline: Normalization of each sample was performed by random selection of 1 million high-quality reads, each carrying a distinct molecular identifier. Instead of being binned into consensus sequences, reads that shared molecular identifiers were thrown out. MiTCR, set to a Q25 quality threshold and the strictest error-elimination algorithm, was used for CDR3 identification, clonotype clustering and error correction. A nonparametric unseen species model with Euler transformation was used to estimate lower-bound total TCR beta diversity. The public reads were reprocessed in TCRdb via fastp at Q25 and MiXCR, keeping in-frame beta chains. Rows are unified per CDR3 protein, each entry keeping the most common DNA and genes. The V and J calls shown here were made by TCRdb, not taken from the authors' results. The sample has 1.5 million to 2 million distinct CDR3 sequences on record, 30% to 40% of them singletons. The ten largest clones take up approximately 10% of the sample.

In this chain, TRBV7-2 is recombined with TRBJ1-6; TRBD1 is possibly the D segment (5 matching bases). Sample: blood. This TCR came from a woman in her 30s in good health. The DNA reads TGTGCCAGCAGCCCGGGGGAGGAGTTCAGTTCACCCCTCCACTTT. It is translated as CASSPGEEFSSPLHF.